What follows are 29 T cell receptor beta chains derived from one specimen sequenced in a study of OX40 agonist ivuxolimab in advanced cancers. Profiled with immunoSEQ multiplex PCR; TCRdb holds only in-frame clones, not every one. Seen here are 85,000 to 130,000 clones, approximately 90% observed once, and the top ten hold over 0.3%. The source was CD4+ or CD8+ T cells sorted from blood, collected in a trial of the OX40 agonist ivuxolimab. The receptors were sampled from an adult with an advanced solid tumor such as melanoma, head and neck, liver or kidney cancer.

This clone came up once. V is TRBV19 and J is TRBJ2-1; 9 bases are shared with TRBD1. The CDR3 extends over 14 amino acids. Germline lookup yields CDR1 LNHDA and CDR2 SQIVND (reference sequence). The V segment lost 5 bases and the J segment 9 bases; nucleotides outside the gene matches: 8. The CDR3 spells CASSQGTGFGEQFF. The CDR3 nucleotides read TGTGCCAGTAGTCAAGGGACAGGGTTCGGTGAGCAGTTCTTC. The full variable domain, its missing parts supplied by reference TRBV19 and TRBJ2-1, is DGGITQSPKYLFRKEGQNVTLSCEQNLNHDAMYWYRQDPGQGLRLIYYSQIVNDFQKGDIAEGYSVSREKKESFPLTVTSAQKNPTAFYLCASSQGTGFGEQFFGPGTRLTVL.

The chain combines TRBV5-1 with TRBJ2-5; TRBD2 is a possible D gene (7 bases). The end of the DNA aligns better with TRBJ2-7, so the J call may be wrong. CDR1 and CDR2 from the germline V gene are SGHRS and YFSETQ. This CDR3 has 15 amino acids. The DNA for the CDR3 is TGCGCCAGCAGCCCAGAAAGGGGGAGGGCTTACGAGCAGTACTTC. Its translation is CASSPERGRAYEQYF.

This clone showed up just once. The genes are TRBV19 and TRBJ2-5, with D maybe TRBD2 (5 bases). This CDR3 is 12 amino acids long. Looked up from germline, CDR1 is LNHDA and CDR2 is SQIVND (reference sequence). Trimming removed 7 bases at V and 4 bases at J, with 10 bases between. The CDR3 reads CASKDRGETQYF. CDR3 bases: TGTGCCAGTAAGGATCGGGGAGAGACCCAGTACTTC.

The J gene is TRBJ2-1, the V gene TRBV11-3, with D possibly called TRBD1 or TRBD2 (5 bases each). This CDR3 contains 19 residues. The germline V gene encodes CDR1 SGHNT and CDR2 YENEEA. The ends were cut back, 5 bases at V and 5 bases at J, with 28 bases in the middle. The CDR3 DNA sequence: TGTGCCAGCAGCAGAGGGGTTGTTCCTGGACACCTCGGCCACAATGAGCAGTTCTTC. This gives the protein CASSRGVVPGHLGHNEQFF.

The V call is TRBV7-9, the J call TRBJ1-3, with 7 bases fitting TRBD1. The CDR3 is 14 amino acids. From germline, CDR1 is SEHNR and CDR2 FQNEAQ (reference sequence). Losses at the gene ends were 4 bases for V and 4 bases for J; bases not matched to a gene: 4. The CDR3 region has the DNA TGTGCCAGCAGCTCAGGGACAGAAGGAAACACCATATATTTT. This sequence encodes CASSSGTEGNTIYF.

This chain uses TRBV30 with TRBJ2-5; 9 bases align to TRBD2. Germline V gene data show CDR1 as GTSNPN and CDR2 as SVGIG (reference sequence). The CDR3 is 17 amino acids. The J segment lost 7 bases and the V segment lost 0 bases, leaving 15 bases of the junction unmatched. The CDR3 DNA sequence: TGTGCCTGGAGTGTAAGGCTGGGCGGGAGGGCCGGAGGGACCCAGTACTTC. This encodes CAWSVRLGGRAGGTQYF.

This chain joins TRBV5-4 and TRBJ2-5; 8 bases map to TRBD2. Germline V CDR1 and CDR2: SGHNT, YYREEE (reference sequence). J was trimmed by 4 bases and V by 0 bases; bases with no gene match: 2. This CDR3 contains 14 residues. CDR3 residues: CASSLGREGETQYF. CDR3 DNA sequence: TGTGCCAGCAGCTTGGGACGGGAGGGAGAGACCCAGTACTTC.

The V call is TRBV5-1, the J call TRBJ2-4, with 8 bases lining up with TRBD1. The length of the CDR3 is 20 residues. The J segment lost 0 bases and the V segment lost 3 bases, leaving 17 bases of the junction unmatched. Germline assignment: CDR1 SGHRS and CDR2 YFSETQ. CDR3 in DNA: TGCGCCAGCAGCTCTAAGGGGGACAGGTACTACGATCTAGCCAAAAACATTCAGTACTTC. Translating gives CASSSKGDRYYDLAKNIQYF. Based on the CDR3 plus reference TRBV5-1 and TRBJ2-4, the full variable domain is KAGVTQTPRYLIKTRGQQVTLSCSPISGHRSVSWYQQTPGQGLQFLFEYFSETQRNKGNFPGRFSGRQFSNSRSEMNVSTLELGDSALYLCASSSKGDRYYDLAKNIQYFGAGTRLSVL.

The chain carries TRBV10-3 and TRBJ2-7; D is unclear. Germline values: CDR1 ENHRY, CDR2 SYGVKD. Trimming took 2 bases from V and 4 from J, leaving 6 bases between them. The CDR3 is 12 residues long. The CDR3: CAISERLYEQYF. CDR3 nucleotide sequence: TGTGCCATCAGTGAGAGATTGTACGAGCAGTACTTC.

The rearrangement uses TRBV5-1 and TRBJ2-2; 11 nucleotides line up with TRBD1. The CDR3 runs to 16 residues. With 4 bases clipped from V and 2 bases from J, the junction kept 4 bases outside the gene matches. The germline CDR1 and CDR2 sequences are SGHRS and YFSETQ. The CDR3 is CASSPGTGGNTGELFF. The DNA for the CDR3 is TGCGCCAGCAGCCCAGGGACAGGGGGTAACACCGGGGAGCTGTTTTTT.

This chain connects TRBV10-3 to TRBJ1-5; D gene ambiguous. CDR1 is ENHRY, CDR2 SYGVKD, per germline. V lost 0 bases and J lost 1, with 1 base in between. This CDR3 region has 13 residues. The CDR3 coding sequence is TGTGCCATCAGTGAGTCCAGCAATCAGCCCCAGCATTTT. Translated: CAISESSNQPQHF.

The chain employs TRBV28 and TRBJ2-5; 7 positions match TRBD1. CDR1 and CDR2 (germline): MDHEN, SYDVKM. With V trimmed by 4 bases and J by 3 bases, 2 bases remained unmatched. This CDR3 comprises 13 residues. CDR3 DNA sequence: TGTGCCAGCAGTTCCGGGACAGAAGAGACCCAGTACTTC. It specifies CASSSGTEETQYF. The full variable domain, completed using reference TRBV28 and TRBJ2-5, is DVKVTQSSRYLVKRTGEKVFLECVQDMDHENMFWYRQDPGLGLRLIYFSYDVKMKEKGDIPEGYSVSREKKERFSLILESASTNQTSMYLCASSSGTEETQYFGPGTRLLVL.

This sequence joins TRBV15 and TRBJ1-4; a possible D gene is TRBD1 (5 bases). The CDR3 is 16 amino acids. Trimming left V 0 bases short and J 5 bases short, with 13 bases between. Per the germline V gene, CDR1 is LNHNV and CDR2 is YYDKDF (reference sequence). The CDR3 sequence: CATSRDVGTENEKLFF. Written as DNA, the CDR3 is TGTGCCACCAGCAGAGATGTGGGGACTGAGAATGAAAAACTGTTTTTT. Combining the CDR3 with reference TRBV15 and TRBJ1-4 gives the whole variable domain DAMVIQNPRYQVTQFGKPVTLSCSQTLNHNVMYWYQQKSSQAPKLLFHYYDKDFNNEADTPDNFQSRRPNTSFCFLDIRSPGLGDTAMYLCATSRDVGTENEKLFFGSGTQLSVL.

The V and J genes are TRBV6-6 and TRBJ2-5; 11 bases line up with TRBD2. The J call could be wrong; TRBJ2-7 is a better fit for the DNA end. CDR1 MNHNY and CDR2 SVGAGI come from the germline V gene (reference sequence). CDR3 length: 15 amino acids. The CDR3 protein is CASSKKRTSGYEQYF. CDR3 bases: TGTGCCAGCAGTAAAAAACGGACTAGCGGGTACGAGCAGTACTTC.

Here the CDR3 DNA reads TGCGCCAGCAGCCAAACTAGCGGGAACTTTTACAATGAGCAGTTCTTC. Amino acids: CASSQTSGNFYNEQFF. The rearrangement uses TRBV4-3 and TRBJ2-1; 10 bases agree with TRBD2. V lost 2 bases and J lost 4; bases outside the gene matches: 5. The germline CDR1 and CDR2 sequences are LGHNA and YSLEER. CDR3 length: 16 amino acids.

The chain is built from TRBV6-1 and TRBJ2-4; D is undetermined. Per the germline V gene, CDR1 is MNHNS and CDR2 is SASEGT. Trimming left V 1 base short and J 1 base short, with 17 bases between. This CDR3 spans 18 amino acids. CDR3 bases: TGTGCCAGCAGTGAAGAGGGCTTCAACCGCCTCGCCAAAAACATTCAGTACTTC. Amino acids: CASSEEGFNRLAKNIQYF.

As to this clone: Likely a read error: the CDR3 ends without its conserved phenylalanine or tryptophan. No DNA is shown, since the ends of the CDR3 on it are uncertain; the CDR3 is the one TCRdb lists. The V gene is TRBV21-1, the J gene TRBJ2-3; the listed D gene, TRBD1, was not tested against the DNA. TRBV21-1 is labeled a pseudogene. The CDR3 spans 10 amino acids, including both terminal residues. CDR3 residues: CASSKQAPRL.

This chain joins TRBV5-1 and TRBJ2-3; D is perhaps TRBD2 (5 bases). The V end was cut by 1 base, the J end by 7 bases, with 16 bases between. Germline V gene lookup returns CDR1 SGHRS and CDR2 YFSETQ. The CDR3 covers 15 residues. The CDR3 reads CASSLLGGGENTQYF. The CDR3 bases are TGCGCCAGCAGCTTGCTTGGCGGTGGGGAGAATACGCAGTATTTT.

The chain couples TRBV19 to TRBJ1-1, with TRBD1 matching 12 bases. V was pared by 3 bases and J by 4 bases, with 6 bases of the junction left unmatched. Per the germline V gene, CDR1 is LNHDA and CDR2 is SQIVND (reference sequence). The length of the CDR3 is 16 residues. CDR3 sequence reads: CASSITGQGASTEAFF. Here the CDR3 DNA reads TGTGCCAGTAGTATCACGGGACAGGGGGCCAGCACTGAAGCTTTCTTT.

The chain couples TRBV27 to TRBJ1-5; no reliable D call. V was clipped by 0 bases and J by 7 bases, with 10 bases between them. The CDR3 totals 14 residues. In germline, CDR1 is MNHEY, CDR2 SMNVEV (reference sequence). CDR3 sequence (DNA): TGTGCCAGCAGTTTATCAGGGTTTGAACAGCCCCAGCATTTT. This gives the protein CASSLSGFEQPQHF.

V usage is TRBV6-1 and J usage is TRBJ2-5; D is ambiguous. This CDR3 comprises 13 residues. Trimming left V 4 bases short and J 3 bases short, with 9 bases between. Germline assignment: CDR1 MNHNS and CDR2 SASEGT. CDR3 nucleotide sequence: TGTGCCAGCAGTGTGGGGAACAAAGAGACCCAGTACTTC. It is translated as CASSVGNKETQYF.

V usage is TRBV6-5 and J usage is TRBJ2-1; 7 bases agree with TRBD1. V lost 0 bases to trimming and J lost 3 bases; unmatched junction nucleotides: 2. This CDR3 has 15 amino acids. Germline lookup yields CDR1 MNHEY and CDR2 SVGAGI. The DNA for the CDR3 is TGTGCCAGCAGTTACTCTGGGACAGACTACAATGAGCAGTTCTTC. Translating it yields CASSYSGTDYNEQFF.

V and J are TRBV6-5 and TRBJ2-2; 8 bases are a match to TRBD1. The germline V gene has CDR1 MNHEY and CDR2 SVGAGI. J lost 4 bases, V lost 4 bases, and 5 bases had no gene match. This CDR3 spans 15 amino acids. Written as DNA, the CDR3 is TGTGCCAGCAGTTTACAGGGGGGTGCCACCGGGGAGCTGTTTTTT. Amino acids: CASSLQGGATGELFF.

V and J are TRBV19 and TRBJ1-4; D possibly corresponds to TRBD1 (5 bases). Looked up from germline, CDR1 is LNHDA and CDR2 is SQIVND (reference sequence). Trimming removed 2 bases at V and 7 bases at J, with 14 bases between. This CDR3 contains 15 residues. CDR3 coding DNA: TGTGCCAGTAGTATAATCGGGACGGGGGGTGAAAAACTGTTTTTT. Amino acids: CASSIIGTGGEKLFF.

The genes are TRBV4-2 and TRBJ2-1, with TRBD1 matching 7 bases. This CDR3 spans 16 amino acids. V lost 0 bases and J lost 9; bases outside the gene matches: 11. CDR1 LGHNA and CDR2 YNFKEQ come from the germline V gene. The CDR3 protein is CASSQEANRGLIEQFF. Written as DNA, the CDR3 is TGTGCCAGCAGCCAAGAAGCAAACAGGGGATTGATTGAGCAGTTCTTC.

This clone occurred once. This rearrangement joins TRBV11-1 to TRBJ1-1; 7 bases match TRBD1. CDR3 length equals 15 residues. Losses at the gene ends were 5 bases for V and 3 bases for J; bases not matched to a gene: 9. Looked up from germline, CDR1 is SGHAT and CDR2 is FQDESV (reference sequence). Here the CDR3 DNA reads TGTGCCAGCAGCACCAAGACAGGGTTCGACACTGAAGCTTTCTTT. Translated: CASSTKTGFDTEAFF.

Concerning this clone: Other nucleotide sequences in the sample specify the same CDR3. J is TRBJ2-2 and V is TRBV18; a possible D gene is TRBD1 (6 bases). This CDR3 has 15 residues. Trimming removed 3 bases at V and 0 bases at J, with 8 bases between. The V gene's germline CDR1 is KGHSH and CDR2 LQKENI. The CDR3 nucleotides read TGTGCCAGCTCACCGCGACAGGCGAACACCGGGGAGCTGTTTTTT. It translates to CASSPRQANTGELFF.

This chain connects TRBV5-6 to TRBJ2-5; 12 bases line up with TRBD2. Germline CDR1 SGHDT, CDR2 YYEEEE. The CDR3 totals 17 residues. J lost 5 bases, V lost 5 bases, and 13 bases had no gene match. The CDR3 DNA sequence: TGTGCCAGCAGTACCAGGACTAGCGGGACGGCGCGGGAGACCCAGTACTTC. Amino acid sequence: CASSTRTSGTARETQYF.

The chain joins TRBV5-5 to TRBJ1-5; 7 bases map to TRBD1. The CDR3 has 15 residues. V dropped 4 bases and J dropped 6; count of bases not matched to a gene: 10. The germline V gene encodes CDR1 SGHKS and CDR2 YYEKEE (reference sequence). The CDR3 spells CASSLTPTGSQPQHF. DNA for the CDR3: TGTGCCAGCAGCCTAACTCCGACAGGGAGTCAGCCCCAGCATTTT.